This T cell receptor (beta chain) derives from a study of blood T cell repertoires in COVID-19. Germline V gives CDR1 SGDLS, CDR2 YYNGEE. This CDR3 is built from 16 residues. Trimming removed 0 bases from V and 2 bases from J; junction bases left unmatched: 6. Clones were read by immunoSEQ multiplex PCR, and TCRdb kept only the in-frame ones, dropping some. The sample holds a few hundred thousand clones; 90% are singletons and the top ten take about 0.63%. The gene calls are TRBV9 and TRBJ2-5, with 8 bases matching TRBD2. This receptor was identified in a young man who had recovered from COVID-19. Sequencing was performed on PBMCs or T cells enriched from blood (not recorded which). CDR3 nucleotide sequence: TGTGCCAGCAGCGTAGGGCCTAGCGGGTATCAAGAGACCCAGTACTTC. Its protein product is CASSVGPSGYQETQYF. The variable domain in full, completed from reference TRBV9 and TRBJ2-5, reads DSGVTQTPKHLITATGQRVTLRCSPRSGDLSVYWYQQSLDQGLQFLIQYYNGEERAKGNILERFSAQQFPDLHSELNLSSLELGDSALYFCASSVGPSGYQETQYFGPGTRLLVL.